The TCR beta chain described here comes from a study of regulatory T cells in long-lasting Graves disease. As for time point: newly diagnosed GD, antithyroid drugs for less than 3 months. Isolated PBMC RNA provided the starting material for the TCR library. Libraries of TCR beta came from iRepertoire HTBI primers plus Arm-PCR of CDR3 regions. Via MiXCR, TCRdb re-called the multiplex PCR reads, giving one row per CDR3 protein. The data contain 520,000 or so distinct CDR3 sequences, 12% of them singletons. Between the trimmed V and J ends, which lost 4 bases and 5 bases, there was a span of 21 bases. Germline CDR1 is SGHNT and CDR2 is YENEEA. This CDR3 comprises 16 residues. This clonotype was detected ten times or more. These data also featured in a second study, about T cells in Graves' hyperthyroidism and ophthalmopathy. From that report: Patients aged 18 to 65 with hyperthyroidism were newly diagnosed, with duration under 2 months. HTBI primers were the set used in a first-round RT-PCR of the TCR CDR3.

This rearrangement joins TRBV11-3 to TRBJ2-7, with D perhaps TRBD2 (6 bases). This clonotype was obtained from a woman in her twenties or thirties with Graves disease. The sample in question was peripheral blood mononuclear cells (PBMCs), obtained at new diagnosis, from a patient treated with antithyroid drugs. The CDR3 loop reads CASSSLIGRGVHEQYF. In nucleotides, the CDR3 is TGTGCCAGCAGCTCCCTCATCGGGAGAGGGGTCCACGAGCAGTACTTC.